The 5 T cell receptor beta chains given below trace back to one sample, sequenced in a study of blood T cell repertoires in COVID-19. Produced via immunoSEQ multiplex PCR; TCRdb's table is partial and in-frame only. The sample has 250,000 or so clones, roughly 90% seen once; the top ten hold less than 3.5%. Sequenced material: peripheral blood. All receptors come from a woman aged 55-70 years with acute or convalescent COVID-19.

The chain employs TRBV7-2 and TRBJ1-6; TRBD1 might be the D (5 bases). CDR3 size: 14 residues. The germline V gene encodes CDR1 SGHTA and CDR2 FQGNSA. V was pared by 4 bases and J by 10 bases, with 14 bases between. CDR3 region: CASSSQGGGSPLHF. As DNA, the CDR3 is TGTGCCAGCAGCTCTCAGGGCGGTGGGTCACCCCTCCACTTT.

This chain joins TRBV5-8 and TRBJ2-1; 7 bases are shared with TRBD1. The CDR3 extends over 15 amino acids. The ends lost 2 bases at V and 4 bases at J; junction bases unmatched: 6. Germline CDR1 is SGHTS and CDR2 is YDEGEE. CDR3 bases: TGTGCCAGCAGCTTATCAGGGGGAGAGTACAATGAGCAGTTCTTC. It yields the protein CASSLSGGEYNEQFF.

The chain couples TRBV5-1 to TRBJ2-2, with 13 bases fitting TRBD2. In germline, CDR1 is SGHRS, CDR2 YFSETQ. The CDR3 contains 16 residues. The ends lost 4 bases at V and 5 bases at J; junction bases unmatched: 5. CDR3 amino acids: CASSVLLAGGTGELFF. In DNA form, the CDR3 reads TGCGCCAGCAGCGTCCTACTAGCGGGAGGGACCGGGGAGCTGTTTTTT. Full variable domain (outside the CDR3, taken from reference TRBV5-1 and TRBJ2-2): KAGVTQTPRYLIKTRGQQVTLSCSPISGHRSVSWYQQTPGQGLQFLFEYFSETQRNKGNFPGRFSGRQFSNSRSEMNVSTLELGDSALYLCASSVLLAGGTGELFFGEGSRLTVL.

The chain links TRBV4-2 to TRBJ1-4; D may be TRBD1 (5 bases). The V gene lost 2 bases and the J gene lost 1 base, with 11 bases spanning the gap. CDR3 length: 16 amino acids. Germline V gene lookup returns CDR1 LGHNA and CDR2 YNFKEQ. As DNA, the CDR3 is TGTGCCAGCAGCCAAAGGAGGGGAGGAACTAATGAAAAACTGTTTTTT. Translating it yields CASSQRRGGTNEKLFF.

J is TRBJ2-5 and V is TRBV11-2; 10 nucleotides match TRBD2. V gave up 5 bases and J gave up 1 base; unmatched junction bases: 7. The CDR3 covers 16 residues. Per germline, CDR1 SGHAT and CDR2 FQNNGV. The CDR3 protein is CASSRPGLARQETQYF. CDR3 in DNA: TGTGCCAGCAGCCGGCCGGGACTAGCGCGCCAAGAGACCCAGTACTTC.